This entry is about one TCR beta chain. As processed by the authors: Nucleated cell counts were estimated from reference gene primer amplification. Assay: immunoSEQ multiplex PCR; the TCRdb copy retains only in-frame clones and omits some. D and trimming come from the DNA, and the V and J calls and clone size come from that table. The sample lists 220,000 or so clones; about 90% were seen once. These data are taken from a study of blood T cell repertoires in COVID-19. Study-wide context: PBMCs, B-cell-depleted T cells, or T cells were the source of the cDNA or gDNA that made up the material.

Participants reported their clinical history, and cohort assignment relied on those reports. Shortly before study entry, within 2 weeks, exposed participants had met a COVID-19 case. Germline V lookup: CDR1 MGHRA, CDR2 YSYEKL. J was trimmed by 7 bases and V by 4 bases; bases with no gene match: 12. CDR3 length: 17 amino acids. The origin of this receptor is a middle-aged man who had been exposed to COVID-19. This chain joins TRBV4-1 and TRBJ2-1; 11 nucleotides align to TRBD2. The material sequenced was PBMCs or T cells enriched from blood (not recorded which). The CDR3 region is CASSLGLAGPLGNEQFF. CDR3 DNA sequence: TGCGCCAGCAGCCTTGGACTAGCGGGCCCTTTGGGGAATGAGCAGTTCTTC.